These T cell receptor beta chains were read from a single sample in a study of blood T cell repertoires in COVID-19. Profiled with immunoSEQ multiplex PCR; TCRdb holds only in-frame clones, not every one. The data contain 200,000 to 250,000 clones, approximately 85% of them seen just once; the ten biggest clones take up roughly 5.1%. The sample taken for sequencing was peripheral blood. The receptors stem from a woman aged 70 to 79 with COVID-19, enrolled during active disease. The CDR3 runs from the conserved cysteine through the conserved F or W. The order of the fields is D gene, CDR3 length, V gene, clone size, J gene, CDR3 DNA, CDR3 protein. D genes are given only for firm matches. Clone size is given for some rows only: seen once, a few or many times, or a class if the clone is expanded.

-	15	TRBV6-1	-	TRBJ1-6	TGTGCCAGCAGTGAAGGGCAGACCTATAATTCACCCCTCCACTTT	CASSEGQTYNSPLHF
TRBD2	17	TRBV9	-	TRBJ2-1	TGTGCCAGCAGCCCCCCCGCGTCAGCGGGAGATCGCTATGAGCAGTTCTTC	CASSPPASAGDRYEQFF
-	14	TRBV21-1	-	TRBJ1-2	TGTGCCAGCAGCAAATACATGGCTAACTATGGCTACACCTTC	CASSKYMANYGYTF
-	16	TRBV18	-	TRBJ1-4	TGTGCCAGCTCACCACCCCCGGGGGTAGGCGATGAAAAACTGTTTTTT	CASSPPPGVGDEKLFF
-	15	TRBV30	-	TRBJ1-5	TGTGCCTGGAGTCCACGAGGGGGAGTCAGGCAGCCCCAGCATTTT	CAWSPRGGVRQPQHF
-	15	TRBV5-1	few	TRBJ2-2	TGCGCCAGCAGCCTTCAGGGGGGCGACACCGGGGAGCTGTTTTTT	CASSLQGGDTGELFF
TRBD2	14	TRBV29-1	-	TRBJ2-7	TGCAGCGTTGATGCGGGGACTAGCTCCTACGAGCAGTACTTC	CSVDAGTSSYEQYF
-	15	TRBV6-2/TRBV6-3	-	TRBJ1-1	TGTGCCAGCAGTTATAAATATACAGGGCAGACTGAAGCTTTCTTT	CASSYKYTGQTEAFF
-	18	TRBV15	-	TRBJ1-3	TGTGCCACCAGCCTTAGGACTTCCGAAAGGGGCAGCGGGAACACCATATATTTT	CATSLRTSERGSGNTIYF
TRBD1	16	TRBV7-9	few	TRBJ1-6	TGTGCCAGCACCAGGGGAACAGGGGACCCTAATTCACCCCTCCACTTT	CASTRGTGDPNSPLHF
-	17	TRBV18	-	TRBJ1-1	TGTGCCAGCTCACCATATGCGGGCCTTACTCGGGTGACTGAAGCTTTCTTT	CASSPYAGLTRVTEAFF
-	13	TRBV7-2	-	TRBJ2-7	TGTGCCAGCAGCTTAGCGGGGCGCTACGAGCAGTACTTC	CASSLAGRYEQYF
TRBD1	16	TRBV7-3	-	TRBJ1-1	TGTGCCAGCAGCCCCCTGGGACAGCGAAGGAACACTGAAGCTTTCTTT	CASSPLGQRRNTEAFF
-	12	TRBV29-1	-	TRBJ2-7	TGCAGCGTTGGGGGCAGGGTCTACGAGCAGTACTTC	CSVGGRVYEQYF
TRBD2	19	TRBV9	-	TRBJ2-6	TGTGCCAGCAGCGTAGCCCGGGGGGAGGCGAATTCTGGGGCCAACGTCCTGACTTTC	CASSVARGEANSGANVLTF
TRBD1	12	TRBV3-1/TRBV3-2	-	TRBJ1-2	TGTGCCAGCAGCAGACAGGGGTGGGGCTACACCTTC	CASSRQGWGYTF
TRBD1	16	TRBV5-8	-	TRBJ2-3	TGTGCCAGCAGCTTGGGGGACAGAGTCACAGGAGATACGCAGTATTTT	CASSLGDRVTGDTQYF
-	13	TRBV2	once	TRBJ1-1	TGTGCCAGCAGTGAATTCCAGAACACTGAAGCTTTCTTT	CASSEFQNTEAFF
TRBD1	13	TRBV9	-	TRBJ1-2	TGTGCCAGCAGCCTACAGGGGAACTATGGCTACACCTTC	CASSLQGNYGYTF
TRBD1	15	TRBV7-2	-	TRBJ2-7	TGTGCCAGCAGCATAACCGGGACAGTGGGTTACGAGCAGTACTTC	CASSITGTVGYEQYF
TRBD1	19	TRBV18	few	TRBJ1-2	TGTGCCAGCTCACCAACAGGCGACGGAGGGGACAGGAATAATTATGGCTACACCTTC	CASSPTGDGGDRNNYGYTF
-	13	TRBV9	-	TRBJ1-1	TGTGCCAGCAGCGGGGCTTCAGATTCCGAAGCTTTCTTT	CASSGASDSEAFF
-	12	TRBV10-3	-	TRBJ1-1	TGTGCCATTAGTGAAGGAACAGCTGAAGCTTTCTTT	CAISEGTAEAFF
-	13	TRBV19	-	TRBJ1-4	TGTGCCAGTGGAAGCAGGCTTAATGAAAAACTGTTTTTT	CASGSRLNEKLFF
TRBD2	14	TRBV2	-	TRBJ2-1	TGTGCCAGCAGTGTGGGGTTAGCGGGAGCCACCGAGTTCTTC	CASSVGLAGATEFF
-	15	TRBV27	-	TRBJ1-5	TGTGCCAGCAGTTTATCGGGCACAGGGAACCAGCCCCAGCATTTT	CASSLSGTGNQPQHF
-	13	TRBV29-1	-	TRBJ2-3	TGCAGCGTTGGAACACAGATCACAGATACGCAGTATTTT	CSVGTQITDTQYF
-	16	TRBV19	-	TRBJ1-4	TGTGCCAGTAGTATTGCCTCACAGGCAACTAATGAAAAACTGTTTTTT	CASSIASQATNEKLFF
TRBD2	17	TRBV15	-	TRBJ2-1	TGTGCCACCAGCAGAGATAGGGCCGGGACTAGCGTCAATGAGCAGTTCTTC	CATSRDRAGTSVNEQFF
TRBD1	14	TRBV11-1	-	TRBJ1-1	TGTGCCAGCAGCGCGGGACAGTTGATCACTGAAGCTTTCTTT	CASSAGQLITEAFF
TRBD2	18	TRBV6-2/TRBV6-3	-	TRBJ2-1	TGTGCCAGCAGTCTACAGACCTTCACTAGCGGGAGGAGGGATGAGCAGTTCTTC	CASSLQTFTSGRRDEQFF
-	13	TRBV6-2/TRBV6-3	-	TRBJ2-7	TGTGCCAGCAGTTACTACAGAGCTGGCGAGCAGTACTTC	CASSYYRAGEQYF
-	17	TRBV9	-	TRBJ2-3	TGTGCCAGCAGCGCCTCCGTCAGTCAGAGGAGCACAGATACGCAGTATTTT	CASSASVSQRSTDTQYF
TRBD1	15	TRBV25-1	-	TRBJ2-2	TGTGCCAGCAGTGGACAGGGGGGGACCACCGGGGAGCTGTTTTTT	CASSGQGGTTGELFF
-	13	TRBV5-8	-	TRBJ1-2	TGTGCCAGCAGCTTACGTCGAGACTATGGCTACACCTTC	CASSLRRDYGYTF
TRBD1	13	TRBV27	-	TRBJ2-1	TGTGCCAGCACCCTGGACAGGGGAGGCGAGCAGTTCTTC	CASTLDRGGEQFF
-	15	TRBV19	-	TRBJ2-5	TGTGCCAGTAGTGCCACTAACACAGGTCAAGAGACCCAGTACTTC	CASSATNTGQETQYF
-	14	TRBV18	-	TRBJ1-6	TGTGCCAGCTCACCGGACAGTTCGGTTTCACCCCTCCACTTT	CASSPDSSVSPLHF
TRBD1	18	TRBV30	-	TRBJ2-4	TGTGCCTGGTCTTCCGGGACAGGGGGAGGCTTAGCCAAAAACATTCAGTACTTC	CAWSSGTGGGLAKNIQYF
-	15	TRBV5-4	once	TRBJ2-6	TGTGCCAGCAGCTCCCCTAGCTCTGGGGCCAACGTCCTGACTTTC	CASSSPSSGANVLTF
TRBD1	15	TRBV5-1	few	TRBJ1-6	TGCGCCAGCAGCAAGACAGGGGGCCCCAATTCACCCCTCCACTTT	CASSKTGGPNSPLHF
-	14	TRBV6-5	-	TRBJ2-3	TGTGCCAGCAGTTACGGTGGCCGGGGAGATACGCAGTATTTT	CASSYGGRGDTQYF
TRBD1	15	TRBV28	-	TRBJ1-6	TGTGCCAGCATAAGACAGGGTACCTATAATTCACCCCTCCACTTT	CASIRQGTYNSPLHF
-	13	TRBV11-3	-	TRBJ1-1	TGTGCCAGCAGCTTAGATCGAACGGGAATAGCTTTCTTT	CASSLDRTGIAFF
-	14	TRBV7-2	-	TRBJ2-1	TGTGCCAGCAGCTTAGGTGCAGATTTAAATGAGCAGTTCTTC	CASSLGADLNEQFF
-	13	TRBV7-2	-	TRBJ1-2	TGTGCCAGCAGCTTTGAGGCGCTCTATGGCTACACCTTC	CASSFEALYGYTF
TRBD2	18	TRBV5-1	-	TRBJ2-3	TGCGCCAGCAGCTTAAAGGCCGGGACTAGCGGGAAACCAGATACGCAGTATTTT	CASSLKAGTSGKPDTQYF
-	14	TRBV5-4	-	TRBJ1-1	TGTGCCAGCAGCTTGCTAGGGGTGAACACTGAAGCTTTCTTT	CASSLLGVNTEAFF
TRBD1	13	TRBV12-3/TRBV12-4	once	TRBJ1-6	TGTGCCTCAGCCGGGACAGATAATTCACCCCTCCACTTT	CASAGTDNSPLHF
-	14	TRBV18	-	TRBJ1-1	TGTGCCAGCTCACGAGCAACTCCGAACACTGAAGCTTTCTTT	CASSRATPNTEAFF
-	13	TRBV28	-	TRBJ2-7	TGTGCCAGCAGTTTGCTAGCGTCCTACGAGCAGTACTTC	CASSLLASYEQYF
TRBD1	17	TRBV4-3	-	TRBJ1-5	TGCGCCAGCAGCCAAGATTCGGGACAGGGGGAACGGCAGCCCCAGCATTTT	CASSQDSGQGERQPQHF